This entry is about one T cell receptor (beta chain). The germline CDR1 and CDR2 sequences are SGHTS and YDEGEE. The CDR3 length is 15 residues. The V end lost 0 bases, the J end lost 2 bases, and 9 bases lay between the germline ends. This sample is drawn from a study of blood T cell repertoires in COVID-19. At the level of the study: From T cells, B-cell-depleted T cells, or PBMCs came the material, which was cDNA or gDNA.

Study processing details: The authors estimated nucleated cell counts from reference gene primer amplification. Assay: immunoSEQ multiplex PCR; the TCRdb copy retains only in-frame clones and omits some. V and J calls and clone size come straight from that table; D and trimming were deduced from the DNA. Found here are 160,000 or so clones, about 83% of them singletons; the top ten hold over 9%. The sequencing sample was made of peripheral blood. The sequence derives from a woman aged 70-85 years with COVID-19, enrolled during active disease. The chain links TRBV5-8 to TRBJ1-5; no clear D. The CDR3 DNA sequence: TGTGCCAGCAGCTTGGGAGGTATGGGCAATCAGCCCCAGCATTTT. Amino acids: CASSLGGMGNQPQHF.